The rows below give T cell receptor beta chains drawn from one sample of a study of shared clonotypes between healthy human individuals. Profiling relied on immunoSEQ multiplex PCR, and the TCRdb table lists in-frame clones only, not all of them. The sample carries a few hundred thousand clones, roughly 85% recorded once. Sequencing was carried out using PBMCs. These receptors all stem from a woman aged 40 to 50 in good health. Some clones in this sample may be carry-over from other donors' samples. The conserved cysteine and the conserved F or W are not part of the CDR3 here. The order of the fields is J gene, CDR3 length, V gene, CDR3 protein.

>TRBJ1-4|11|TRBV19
ASSRDRVEKLF
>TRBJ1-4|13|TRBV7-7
ASSRDRAPNEKLF
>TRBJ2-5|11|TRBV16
ASSPEDGETQY
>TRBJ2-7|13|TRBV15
ATSRIGGSRYEQY
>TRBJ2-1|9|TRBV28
ASGEMGEQF
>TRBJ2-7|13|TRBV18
ASSLLAESTYEQY
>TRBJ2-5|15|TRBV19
ASSPWREAEGIETQY
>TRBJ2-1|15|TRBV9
ASSAQPGLAGGYEQF
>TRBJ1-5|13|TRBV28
ASSKEAYSNQPQH
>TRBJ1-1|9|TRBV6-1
ASSESLEPF
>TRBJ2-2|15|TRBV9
ASSATSTSGRTGELF
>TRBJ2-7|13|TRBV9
ASSPRLAGEIEQY
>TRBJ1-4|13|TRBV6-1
ASSLEQGALEKLF